The 17 T cell receptor beta chains listed next were all sequenced from one sample in a study of tumor and adjacent non-tumor tissue in lung cancer. This sample's RNA came from whole unsorted tissue. Three rounds of nested PCR, following a modified ARM-PCR protocol, produced the TCRbeta library. TCRdb re-derived calls from the multiplex PCR reads in MiXCR, one entry per CDR3 protein. Found here are some 74,000 distinct CDR3 sequences, roughly two thirds of them singletons; the top ten hold about 9.5%. The sample taken for sequencing was lung tumor tissue. The source of these receptors is a woman in her thirties or forties with non-small cell lung cancer.

Only a few counts were recorded for this clonotype. The chain employs TRBV28 and TRBJ2-6; D gene uncertain. CDR1 is MDHEN, CDR2 SYDVKM, per germline. V was cut by 0 bases and J by 1 base, with 1 base left in between. The CDR3 covers 14 residues. CDR3 nucleotide sequence: TGTGCCAGCAGTTTATGGTCTGGGGCCAACGTCCTGACTTTC. Protein: CASSLWSGANVLTF.

About this clonotype itself: A much larger clone lies one base from this, so it may be a read error. V is TRBV20-1 and J is TRBJ2-7, with D maybe TRBD2 (5 bases). CDR1 is DFQATT and CDR2 is SNEGSKA in the germline V gene (reference sequence). The CDR3 has 13 residues. This CDR3 reads CSTRYPVSYEQYF. CDR3 coding DNA: TGCAGTACTAGATACCCAGTCTCCTACGAGCAGTACTTC.

The gene calls are TRBV12-3 or TRBV12-4 and TRBJ1-5; no clear D gene. V lost 5 bases and J 13 bases, leaving 21 bases between the germline ends. This CDR3 has 14 residues. The CDR3 here is CASSLLGLNLPQHF. The CDR3, as DNA: TGTGCCAGCAGTCTCCTAGGCCTCAATCTGCCTCAGCATTTT.

The rearrangement joins TRBV6-5 to TRBJ2-3; 8 nucleotides match TRBD2. This CDR3 comprises 16 residues. Germline CDR1 reads MNHEY; CDR2 reads SVGAGI. Unmatched junction bases numbered 11, after V lost 8 bases and J lost 1 base. CDR3 sequence (DNA): TGTGCCAGCGGTTTCTCTCAGACTAGCGGCACAGATACGCAGTATTTT. It codes for CASGFSQTSGTDTQYF.

This clonotype was detected only once. The rearrangement links TRBV28 to TRBJ2-3; a weak D match, TRBD2 (5 bases). This CDR3 spans 13 amino acids. V lost 2 bases and J 11 bases, leaving 14 bases between the germline ends. CDR1 and CDR2 (germline): MDHEN, SYDVKM. The CDR3 spells CASSLSGPDMQYF. The CDR3 bases are TGTGCCAGCAGTTTAAGCGGACCAGACATGCAGTATTTT.

Note on this clonotype: Without the conserved terminal phenylalanine or tryptophan, this CDR3 likely stems from a read error. V usage is TRBV5-5 and J usage is TRBJ1-2, with 8 bases matching TRBD1. V shed 7 bases, J shed 8 bases, and the junction held 19 bases outside the gene matches. The CDR3 length is 16 residues. CDR1 is SGHKS and CDR2 is YYEKEE in the germline V gene (reference sequence). The CDR3 coding sequence is TGTGCCAGCGGCCCAGCGCGGACAGGGCTAAATGGGGGCTACACCTTA. This codes for CASGPARTGLNGGYTL.

This clonotype rates as medium-sized. This chain's CDR3 is CASSQGVAGDEQFF. The CDR3 DNA follows: TGTGCCAGCAGCCAGGGGGTAGCGGGAGATGAGCAGTTCTTC. V is TRBV11-3 and J is TRBJ2-1, with 9 bases matching TRBD2. V lost 5 bases, J lost 8 bases, and 7 bases stayed unmatched. This CDR3 spans 14 amino acids. Germline CDR1 is SGHNT and CDR2 is YENEEA.

The chain carries TRBV28 and TRBJ1-6; D remains unclear. The ends were cut back, 11 bases at V and 3 bases at J, with 14 bases in the middle. The germline CDR1 and CDR2 sequences are MDHEN and SYDVKM. The CDR3 contains 14 residues. The chain's CDR3 is CAGTLGLYNSPLHF. The CDR3, as DNA: TGTGCCGGCACACTGGGTCTCTATAATTCACCCCTCCACTTT.

The table lists this clonotype with many counts. V gene TRBV5-4 combines with J gene TRBJ1-2, with D tentatively TRBD1 (5 bases). The V end lost 4 bases, the J end lost 2 bases, and 9 bases lay between the germline ends. CDR3 length equals 13 residues. Germline V gene data show CDR1 as SGHNT and CDR2 as YYREEE (reference sequence). The CDR3 DNA is TGTGCCAGCAGCCTCGGGGGAAACTATGGCTACACCTTC. Amino acids: CASSLGGNYGYTF.

Worth noting for this clonotype: The junction and the germline gene differ at one end; a read error may be behind it. The chain combines TRBV4-1 with TRBJ2-2; D is possibly TRBD2 (6 bases). The V gene's germline CDR1 is MGHRA and CDR2 YSYEKL. This CDR3 is built from 12 residues. Written as DNA, the CDR3 is TGCGACAGCAGCCGGACCGGCGGGGAACTGTTTTTT. Its protein is CDSSRTGGELFF.

Comments on this clonotype: A read error may account for a junction end that differs from germline. The chain uses TRBV6-5 and TRBJ1-1; TRBD1 matches at 8 bases. The CDR3 totals 14 residues. CDR1 MNHEY and CDR2 SVGAGI come from the germline V gene. The chain's CDR3 is CASSSLGQDTEAYF. The CDR3 nucleotides read TGTGCCAGTAGCAGCCTGGGACAGGACACTGAAGCTTACTTC.

This clonotype is a singleton in its sample. At one of its ends the junction is not consistent with the germline gene, which may arise from a read error. The V and J genes are TRBV14 and TRBJ2-2, with D unclear. Germline CDR1 reads SGHDN; CDR2 reads FVKESK. CDR3 length: 14 residues. The CDR3 DNA reads as TGTGACAGCAGCCAAGCTCTGGACACCGGGGAGCTGTTTTTT. It encodes CDSSQALDTGELFF.

In regard to this clonotype: Sequence at one end of the junction differs from germline and may be a read error. The J gene is TRBJ2-3, the V gene TRBV6-1; D is ambiguous. In germline, CDR1 is MNHNS, CDR2 SASEGT. This CDR3 spans 15 amino acids. CDR3 bases: TGCGCCAGCAATGGAAGGGTGACCCTCATAGATACGCAGTATTTT. It is translated as CASNGRVTLIDTQYF.

This clonotype was observed a single time. The gene calls are TRBV12-3 or TRBV12-4 and TRBJ1-1, with TRBD1 as a possible D gene (6 bases). The CDR3 runs 12 residues. Trimming pared 9 bases from V and 5 bases from J, leaving 13 bases between. The CDR3 is CARRDQGTEAFF. The DNA for the CDR3 is TGTGCCAGAAGGGATCAGGGGACTGAAGCTTTCTTT.

As to this clonotype: A much larger clone lies a single base off, so this may be a read error. The chain couples TRBV20-1 to TRBJ2-1, with TRBD2 matching 10 bases. The germline gives CDR1 DFQATT, CDR2 SNEGSKA (reference sequence). The CDR3 totals 15 residues. CDR3: CSASTSGVSCNEQFF. CDR3 nucleotides: TGCAGTGCTTCCACTAGCGGGGTCTCCTGCAATGAGCAGTTCTTC.

In regard to this clonotype: A read error may be the cause here, since a much bigger clone is one base away. The chain has TRBV20-1 and TRBJ2-6, with 13 bases aligning to TRBD2. The germline gives CDR1 DFQATT, CDR2 SNEGSKA (reference sequence). V shed 7 bases and J 2 bases; nucleotides not matched to a gene: 8. This CDR3 contains 17 residues. DNA for the CDR3: TGCAGTGTTAAACGACTAGCGGGAGGAGCTGGGGCCAACGTCCTGACTTTC. Its translation: CSVKRLAGGAGANVLTF.

The CDR3 here is CASSDTSGRALDEQFF. CDR3 sequence (DNA): TGTGCCAGCAGTGATACTAGCGGGAGGGCCCTCGATGAGCAGTTCTTC. The rearrangement links TRBV25-1 to TRBJ2-1; 13 nucleotides match TRBD2. The CDR3 has 16 amino acids. Trimming took 3 bases from V and 8 from J; bases not matched to a gene: 7. Germline CDR1 reads MGHDK; CDR2 reads SYGVNS.